Listed here are 15 T cell receptor beta chains from one sample, sequenced in a study of metastatic and nonmetastatic thyroid tumors. TCRdb re-called the PCR reads through MiXCR. The table lists several thousand clones, more than 30% of them singletons. Thyroid surgery was performed in patients who had received no treatment beforehand. Material for sequencing was adjacent normal tissue. Every receptor here comes from a female donor with papillary thyroid cancer or a benign thyroid nodule (not recorded which). Some clones in this sample may be carry-over from other donors' samples.

The rearrangement joins TRBV5-1 to TRBJ1-6; tentative D call: TRBD1 (6 bases). Per the germline V gene, CDR1 is SGHRS and CDR2 is YFSETQ. V was cut by 4 bases and J by 6 bases, with 14 bases left in between. The CDR3 is 15 amino acids. The CDR3 coding sequence is TGCGCCAGCAGCACCAGGACAGCCGTTAATTCACCCCTCCACTTT. Its translation is CASSTRTAVNSPLHF. Complete variable domain (other parts from reference TRBV5-1 and TRBJ1-6): KAGVTQTPRYLIKTRGQQVTLSCSPISGHRSVSWYQQTPGQGLQFLFEYFSETQRNKGNFPGRFSGRQFSNSRSEMNVSTLELGDSALYLCASSTRTAVNSPLHFGNGTRLTVT.

The V and J genes are TRBV20-1 and TRBJ2-7; D tentatively reads TRBD1 or TRBD2 (5 bases each). V was trimmed by 3 bases and J by 1 base, leaving 13 bases between them. Germline loops: CDR1 DFQATT, CDR2 SNEGSKA (reference sequence). CDR3 size: 14 residues. CDR3 DNA sequence: TGCAGTGCTAGGGGACCGTCGATTTCCTACGAGCAGTACTTC. It encodes CSARGPSISYEQYF.

The chain uses TRBV6-2 or TRBV6-3 and TRBJ2-1; a possible D gene is TRBD1 (5 bases). V dropped 2 bases and J dropped 3 bases, with 11 bases sitting between them. This CDR3 has 15 amino acids. Germline-derived CDR1 and CDR2 are MNHEY and SVGEGT. Here the CDR3 reads CASSYGAPDYNEQFF. CDR3 sequence (DNA): TGTGCCAGCAGTTACGGGGCTCCCGACTACAATGAGCAGTTCTTC.

This clone was counted a few times. The rearrangement links TRBV6-1 to TRBJ1-6; the match to TRBD1 covers 10 bases. This CDR3 has 15 residues. Trimming at V came to 5 bases and at J to 8 bases, leaving 6 bases not matched to a gene. CDR1 is MNHNS, CDR2 SASEGT, per germline. The CDR3: CASSTDRGRDSPLHF. CDR3 coding DNA: TGTGCCAGCAGTACCGACAGGGGGCGAGATTCACCCCTCCACTTT.

The chain has TRBV14 and TRBJ2-7; TRBD2 agrees at 13 bases. The V gene's germline CDR1 is SGHDN and CDR2 FVKESK. This CDR3 comprises 16 residues. The V and J ends lost 4 bases and 6 bases, in that order; junction bases with no gene match: 9. The CDR3 loop is CASSPLGLAGDGEQYF. The CDR3 DNA sequence: TGTGCCAGCAGCCCACTCGGACTAGCGGGAGACGGCGAGCAGTACTTC.

The chain employs TRBV20-1 and TRBJ1-5; possibly TRBD1 for D (6 bases). The germline V gene has CDR1 DFQATT and CDR2 SNEGSKA (reference sequence). V lost 4 bases to trimming and J lost 4 bases, with 17 bases between them. The CDR3 runs 15 residues. As DNA, the CDR3 is TGCAGTGCTATTGGACAGCTTAGCATGAATCAGCCCCAGCATTTT. Amino acids: CSAIGQLSMNQPQHF.

There are a few counts of this clone. The chain links TRBV27 to TRBJ2-2, with D possibly being TRBD2 (6 bases). V lost 6 bases and J lost 0, with 14 bases in between. The CDR3 runs 16 residues. Germline lookup yields CDR1 MNHEY and CDR2 SMNVEV (reference sequence). This chain's CDR3 is CASRGDGGTNTGELFF. As DNA, the CDR3 is TGTGCCAGCAGGGGGGACGGCGGGACGAACACCGGGGAGCTGTTTTTT.

V is TRBV24-1 and J is TRBJ2-3; TRBD2 matches at 9 bases. This CDR3 region has 17 residues. Germline values: CDR1 KGHDR, CDR2 SFDVKD. The junction had 13 bases not matched to a gene; V was cut back by 5 bases and J by 5 bases. CDR3 nucleotide sequence: TGTGCCACCAGTGCCCCTGAGGGCGGGAGGGTGAAAGATACGCAGTATTTT. Residues: CATSAPEGGRVKDTQYF.

The DNA for the CDR3 is TGTGCCAGCACCCCAGGAGGCAGGGGGGCCTACGAGCAGTACTTC. It translates to CASTPGGRGAYEQYF. This chain joins TRBV28 and TRBJ2-7; a possible D gene is TRBD1 (7 bases). Trimming left V 7 bases short and J 2 bases short, with 18 bases between. The CDR3 consists of 15 residues. The germline CDR1 and CDR2 sequences are MDHEN and SYDVKM.

The chain uses TRBV12-3 or TRBV12-4 and TRBJ2-1; 8 nucleotides align to TRBD2. The CDR3 has 15 residues. The trim removed 0 bases at V and 4 bases at J, leaving 2 bases unmatched. CDR3: CASSLASGVYNEQFF. In DNA, the CDR3 is TGTGCCAGCAGTTTAGCTAGCGGGGTTTACAATGAGCAGTTCTTC.

This clone occurred many times. This chain links TRBV6-1 with TRBJ2-1, with 13 positions matching TRBD2. Germline CDR1 MNHNS, CDR2 SASEGT. V lost 4 bases and J lost 8; bases outside the gene matches: 8. This CDR3 region has 16 residues. CDR3 protein: CASSVTTSGRAYEQFF. CDR3 sequence (DNA): TGTGCCAGCAGTGTAACAACTAGCGGGAGGGCCTATGAGCAGTTCTTC.

This chain uses TRBV2 with TRBJ2-1, with TRBD2 matching 13 bases. The V and J ends lost 5 bases and 5 bases, in that order; junction bases with no gene match: 3. This CDR3 is 15 amino acids long. Germline-derived CDR1 and CDR2 are SNHLY and FYNNEI. CDR3 in amino acids: CASSWTSGSNNEQFF. The CDR3 DNA reads as TGTGCCAGCAGTTGGACTAGCGGGAGCAACAATGAGCAGTTCTTC.

Only a few counts were recorded for this clone. The V call is TRBV6-2 or TRBV6-3, the J call TRBJ2-3; D is uncertain. The CDR3 has 14 amino acids. V lost 0 bases and J lost 3, with 7 bases in between. Germline lookup yields CDR1 MNHEY and CDR2 SVGEGT. This CDR3 reads CASSYSVSTDTQYF. CDR3 sequence (DNA): TGTGCCAGCAGTTACTCAGTCTCTACAGATACGCAGTATTTT.

This clone is large within its sample. The same CDR3 arises from other DNA sequences in this sample as well. The chain has TRBV5-1 and TRBJ2-1, with D possibly TRBD1 on 6 matching bases. Per germline, CDR1 SGHRS and CDR2 YFSETQ. This CDR3 contains 11 residues. Trimming removed 5 bases at V and 8 bases at J, with 8 bases between. CDR3 loop: CASRQGHEQFF. As DNA, the CDR3 is TGCGCCAGCAGACAGGGCCATGAGCAGTTCTTC.

The V call is TRBV20-1, the J call TRBJ1-2; 8 bases match TRBD1. Per germline, CDR1 DFQATT and CDR2 SNEGSKA (reference sequence). The CDR3 has 15 residues. V was pared by 3 bases and J by 2 bases, with 8 bases of the junction left unmatched. The CDR3 here is CSARNPWDRNYGYTF. Written as DNA, the CDR3 is TGCAGTGCTAGGAACCCCTGGGACAGGAACTATGGCTACACCTTC.